This entry features one T cell receptor (beta chain) sequence. Some clones are missing from TCRdb's copy, which holds only in-frame ones; the method was immunoSEQ multiplex PCR. The table lists some 2,500,000 clones, over 85% of them singletons. This record belongs to a study of shared clonotypes between healthy human individuals. This clonotype originated in a man between 18 and 29 years old in good health. Some clones in this sample may be carry-over from other donors' samples. Sequencing was performed on naive CD4+ T cells from PBMCs. Subset given: CD45RA+ positively selected.

The CDR3 spells CASRSTGVYGYTF. The DNA for the CDR3 is TGTGCCAGTAGATCCACAGGGGTCTATGGCTACACCTTC. J is TRBJ1-2 and V is TRBV19; 7 bases match TRBD1. The CDR3 has 13 residues. Germline loops: CDR1 LNHDA, CDR2 SQIVND (reference sequence). V lost 6 bases and J lost 4; bases outside the gene matches: 5.